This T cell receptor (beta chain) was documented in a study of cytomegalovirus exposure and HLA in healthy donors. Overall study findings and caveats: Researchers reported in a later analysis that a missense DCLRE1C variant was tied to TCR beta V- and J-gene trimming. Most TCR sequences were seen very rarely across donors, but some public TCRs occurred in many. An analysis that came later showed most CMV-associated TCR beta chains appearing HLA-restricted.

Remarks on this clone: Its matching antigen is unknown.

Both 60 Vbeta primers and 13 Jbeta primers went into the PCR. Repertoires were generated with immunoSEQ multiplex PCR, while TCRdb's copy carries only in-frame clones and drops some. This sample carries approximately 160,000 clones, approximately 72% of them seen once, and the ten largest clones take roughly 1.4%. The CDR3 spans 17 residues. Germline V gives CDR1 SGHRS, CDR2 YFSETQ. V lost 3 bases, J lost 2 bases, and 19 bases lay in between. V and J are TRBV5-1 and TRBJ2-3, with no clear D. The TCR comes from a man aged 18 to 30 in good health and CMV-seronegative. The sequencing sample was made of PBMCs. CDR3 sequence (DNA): TGCGCCAGCAGCTACCTATTTGAGAGGAGCACCACAGATACGCAGTATTTT. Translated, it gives CASSYLFERSTTDTQYF.